One sample yielded the 5 T cell receptor beta chains listed below, sequenced in a study of cytomegalovirus exposure and HLA in healthy donors. PCR involved 60 Vbeta and 13 Jbeta primers. Some clones are missing from TCRdb's copy, which holds only in-frame ones; the method was immunoSEQ multiplex PCR. The sample carries some 150,000 clones, more than 70% recorded once. The sample comprised PBMCs. The receptor source for this set is a woman in her fifties or sixties in good health and CMV-seropositive.

This chain uses TRBV10-2 with TRBJ1-1; D gene ambiguous. Between the trimmed V and J ends, which lost 4 bases and 1 base, there was a span of 10 bases. This CDR3 is 14 amino acids long. Germline V gene data show CDR1 as WSHSY and CDR2 as SAAADI. The CDR3 region has the DNA TGCGCCAGCAGTGCGCGGGCCTCGAACACTGAAGCTTTCTTT. Amino acid sequence: CASSARASNTEAFF.

The V gene is TRBV19, the J gene TRBJ2-5, with 10 bases matching TRBD1. TRBJ2-7 matches the DNA end more closely, so the J call is doubtful. This CDR3 contains 14 residues. CDR1 is LNHDA and CDR2 is SQIVND in the germline V gene (reference sequence). Written as DNA, the CDR3 is TGTGCCACGCGATCCCGGGACAGGGGTAACGAGCAGTACTTC. Protein sequence: CATRSRDRGNEQYF.

The chain joins TRBV2 to TRBJ2-7, with D maybe TRBD2 (6 bases). Germline CDR1 reads SNHLY; CDR2 reads FYNNEI. This CDR3 comprises 14 residues. The V and J ends lost 4 bases and 3 bases respectively, with 13 bases between them. The CDR3 bases are TGTGCCAGCAGTGTAGGAGGGCGGAACTACGAGCAGTACTTC. It encodes CASSVGGRNYEQYF.

About this clone itself: A much larger clone lies one base from this, so it may be a read error. This CDR3 is also generated by other DNA sequences in the sample. The V call is TRBV7-3, the J call TRBJ2-7; no reliable D call. V lost 5 bases and J 7 bases, leaving 6 bases between the germline ends. The CDR3 covers 10 residues. The germline gives CDR1 SGHTA, CDR2 FQGTGA. The chain's CDR3 is CASSPREQYF. As DNA, the CDR3 is TGTGCCAGCAGCCCCCGGGAGCAGTACTTC. The entire variable domain, with the rest obtained from reference TRBV7-3 and TRBJ2-7, is as follows: GAGVSQTPSNKVTEKGKYVELRCDPISGHTALYWYRQSLGQGPEFLIYFQGTGAADDSGLPNDRFFAVRPEGSVSTLKIQRTERGDSAVYLCASSPREQYFGPGTRLTVT.

This chain uses TRBV19 with TRBJ2-1, with D unresolved. Germline values: CDR1 LNHDA, CDR2 SQIVND (reference sequence). This CDR3 has 15 amino acids. V lost 6 bases and J lost 2, with 14 bases in between. DNA of the CDR3: TGTGCCAGTAGATTCCAGACTTCAACCTACAATGAGCAGTTCTTC. It codes for CASRFQTSTYNEQFF.